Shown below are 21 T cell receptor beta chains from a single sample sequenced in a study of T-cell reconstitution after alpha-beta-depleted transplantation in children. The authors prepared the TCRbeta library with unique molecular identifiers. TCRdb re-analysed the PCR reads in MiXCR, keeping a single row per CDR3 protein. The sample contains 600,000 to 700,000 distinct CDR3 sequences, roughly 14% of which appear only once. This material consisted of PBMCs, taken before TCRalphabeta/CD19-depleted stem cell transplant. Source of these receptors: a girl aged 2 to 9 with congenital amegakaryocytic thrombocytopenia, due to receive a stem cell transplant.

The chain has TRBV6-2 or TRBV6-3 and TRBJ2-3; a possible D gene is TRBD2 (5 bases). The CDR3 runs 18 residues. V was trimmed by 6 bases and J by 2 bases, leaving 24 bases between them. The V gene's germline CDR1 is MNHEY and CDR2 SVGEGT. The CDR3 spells CASRGSDVGLTNTDTQYF. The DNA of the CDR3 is TGTGCCAGCAGGGGAAGCGACGTCGGACTGACAAACACAGATACGCAGTATTTT.

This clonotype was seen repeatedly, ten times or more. In DNA form, the CDR3 reads TGTGCCAGCAGCTCCCGGGTGGGAGGCACCTACAATGAGCAGTTCTTC. The encoded protein is CASSSRVGGTYNEQFF. V gene TRBV11-1 combines with J gene TRBJ2-1, with a weak D call TRBD2 (6 bases). The ends were cut back, 4 bases at V and 2 bases at J, with 15 bases in the middle. Germline CDR1 reads SGHAT; CDR2 reads FQDESV (reference sequence). The CDR3 covers 16 residues. Variable domain in full (rest from reference TRBV11-1 and TRBJ2-1): EAEVAQSPRYKITEKSQAVAFWCDPISGHATLYWYRQILGQGPELLVQFQDESVVDDSQLPKDRFSAERLKGVDSTLKIQPAELGDSAMYLCASSSRVGGTYNEQFFGPGTRLTVL.

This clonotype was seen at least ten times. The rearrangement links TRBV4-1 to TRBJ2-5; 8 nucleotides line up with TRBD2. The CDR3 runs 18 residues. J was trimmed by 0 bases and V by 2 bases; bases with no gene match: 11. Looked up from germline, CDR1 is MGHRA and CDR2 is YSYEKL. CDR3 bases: TGCGCCAGCAGCCAACCAGATAGGGGACTAGTTTACCAAGAGACCCAGTACTTC. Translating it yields CASSQPDRGLVYQETQYF.

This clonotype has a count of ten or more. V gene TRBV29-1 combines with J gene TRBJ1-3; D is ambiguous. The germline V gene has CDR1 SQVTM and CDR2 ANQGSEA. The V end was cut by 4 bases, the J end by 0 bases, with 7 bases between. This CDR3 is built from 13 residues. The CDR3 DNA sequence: TGCAGCGTTGCAGGCTTCTCTGGAAACACCATATATTTT. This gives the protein CSVAGFSGNTIYF.

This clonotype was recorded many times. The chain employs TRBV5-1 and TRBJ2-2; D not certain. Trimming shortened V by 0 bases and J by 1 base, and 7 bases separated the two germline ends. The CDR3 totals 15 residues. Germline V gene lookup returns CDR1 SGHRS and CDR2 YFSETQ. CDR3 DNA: TGCGCCAGCAGCTTGGAGGTGGTGAACACCGGGGAGCTGTTTTTT. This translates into CASSLEVVNTGELFF.

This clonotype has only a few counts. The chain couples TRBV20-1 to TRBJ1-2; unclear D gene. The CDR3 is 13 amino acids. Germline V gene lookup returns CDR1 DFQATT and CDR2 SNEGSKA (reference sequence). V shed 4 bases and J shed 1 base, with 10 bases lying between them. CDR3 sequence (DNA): TGCAGTGCTACGGACGCAAATAACTATGGCTACACCTTC. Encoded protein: CSATDANNYGYTF.

The CDR3 nucleotides read TGTGCCATCAGTGAGTCCCGGGACAGGGATCAGCCCCAGCATTTT. Translation: CAISESRDRDQPQHF. The chain carries TRBV10-3 and TRBJ1-5, with 9 bases that match TRBD1. J gave up 5 bases and V 0 bases, and 2 bases lay outside the gene matches. Per germline, CDR1 ENHRY and CDR2 SYGVKD. The CDR3 consists of 15 residues.

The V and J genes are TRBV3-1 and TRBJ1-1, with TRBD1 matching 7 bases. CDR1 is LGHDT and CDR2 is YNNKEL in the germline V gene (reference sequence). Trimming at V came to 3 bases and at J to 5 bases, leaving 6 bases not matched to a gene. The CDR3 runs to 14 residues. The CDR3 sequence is CASSQDNRGTEAFF. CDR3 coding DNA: TGTGCCAGCAGCCAGGATAACAGGGGAACTGAAGCTTTCTTT.

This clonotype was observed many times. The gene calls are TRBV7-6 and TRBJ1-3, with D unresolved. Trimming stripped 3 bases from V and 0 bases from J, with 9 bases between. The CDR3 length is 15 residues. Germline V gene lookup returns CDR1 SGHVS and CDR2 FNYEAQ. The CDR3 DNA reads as TGTGCCAGCAGCTTGGACCTAAGCTCTGGAAACACCATATATTTT. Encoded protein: CASSLDLSSGNTIYF.

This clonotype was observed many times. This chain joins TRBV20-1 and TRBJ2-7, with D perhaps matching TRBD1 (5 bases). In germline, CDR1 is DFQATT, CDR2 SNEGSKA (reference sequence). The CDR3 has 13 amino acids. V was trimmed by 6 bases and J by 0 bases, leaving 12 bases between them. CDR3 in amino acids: CSAGQGPSYEQYF. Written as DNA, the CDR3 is TGCAGTGCCGGGCAGGGCCCCTCCTACGAGCAGTACTTC.

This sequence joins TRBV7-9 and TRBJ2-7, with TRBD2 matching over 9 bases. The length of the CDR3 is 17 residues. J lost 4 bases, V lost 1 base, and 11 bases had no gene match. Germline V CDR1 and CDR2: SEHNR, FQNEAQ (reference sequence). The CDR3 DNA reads TGTGCCAGCAGCTTAGTACGAGACGTGACTAGCGGTTACGAGCAGTACTTC. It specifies CASSLVRDVTSGYEQYF.

The CDR3 sequence: CASGRSSNIQYF. CDR3 nucleotide sequence: TGTGCCAGCGGCCGGTCGTCGAACATTCAGTACTTC. The V and J genes are TRBV12-3 or TRBV12-4 and TRBJ2-4; D ambiguous. Trimming took off 8 bases at V and 7 bases at J, with 12 bases between the two ends. This CDR3 has 12 amino acids.

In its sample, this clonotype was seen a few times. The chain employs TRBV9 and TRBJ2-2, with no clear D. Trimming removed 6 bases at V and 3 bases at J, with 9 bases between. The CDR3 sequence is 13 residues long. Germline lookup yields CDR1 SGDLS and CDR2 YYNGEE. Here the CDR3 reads CASTTGDTGELFF. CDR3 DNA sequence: TGTGCCAGCACCACCGGTGACACCGGGGAGCTGTTTTTT.

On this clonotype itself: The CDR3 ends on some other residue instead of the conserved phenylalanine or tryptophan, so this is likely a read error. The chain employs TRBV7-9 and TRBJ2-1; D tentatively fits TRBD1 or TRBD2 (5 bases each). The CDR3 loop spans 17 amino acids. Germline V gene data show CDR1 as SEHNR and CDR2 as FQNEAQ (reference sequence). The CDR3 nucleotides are TGTGCCAGCACCTTAGGGTGGGGGTCGGATTCCTACAATGAGCAGTTCGTC. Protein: CASTLGWGSDSYNEQFV.

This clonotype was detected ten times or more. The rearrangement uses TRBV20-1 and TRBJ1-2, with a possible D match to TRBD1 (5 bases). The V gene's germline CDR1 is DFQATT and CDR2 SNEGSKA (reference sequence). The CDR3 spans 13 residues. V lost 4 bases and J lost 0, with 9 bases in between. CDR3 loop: CSANRDPNYGYTF. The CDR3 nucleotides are TGCAGTGCTAACCGGGACCCTAACTATGGCTACACCTTC.

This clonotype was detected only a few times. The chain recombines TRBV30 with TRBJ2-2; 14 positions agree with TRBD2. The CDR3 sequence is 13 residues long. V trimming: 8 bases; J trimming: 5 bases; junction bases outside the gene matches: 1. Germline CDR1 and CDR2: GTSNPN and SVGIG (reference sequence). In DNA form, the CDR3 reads TGTGCCCGGACTAGCGGGAGGACCGGGGAGCTGTTTTTT. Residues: CARTSGRTGELFF.

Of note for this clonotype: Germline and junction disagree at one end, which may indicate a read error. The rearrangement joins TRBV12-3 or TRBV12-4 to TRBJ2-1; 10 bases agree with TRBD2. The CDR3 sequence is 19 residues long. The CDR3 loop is CAISLDGLAGVGGVNEQFF. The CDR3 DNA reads TGTGCCATCAGTTTAGACGGGCTAGCGGGAGTGGGGGGTGTCAATGAGCAGTTCTTC.

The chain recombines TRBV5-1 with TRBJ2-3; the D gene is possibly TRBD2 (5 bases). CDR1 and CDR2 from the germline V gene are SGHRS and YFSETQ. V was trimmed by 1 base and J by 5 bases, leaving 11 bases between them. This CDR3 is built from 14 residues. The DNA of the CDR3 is TGCGCCAGCAGCTTGCCCTCAAGCGGAGATACGCAGTATTTT. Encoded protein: CASSLPSSGDTQYF.

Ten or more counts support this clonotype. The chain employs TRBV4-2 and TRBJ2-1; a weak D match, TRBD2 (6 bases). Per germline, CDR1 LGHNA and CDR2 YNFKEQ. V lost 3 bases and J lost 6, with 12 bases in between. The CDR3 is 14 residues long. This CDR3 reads CASSQNGGANEQFF. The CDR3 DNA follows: TGTGCCAGCAGCCAGAACGGAGGGGCCAATGAGCAGTTCTTC.

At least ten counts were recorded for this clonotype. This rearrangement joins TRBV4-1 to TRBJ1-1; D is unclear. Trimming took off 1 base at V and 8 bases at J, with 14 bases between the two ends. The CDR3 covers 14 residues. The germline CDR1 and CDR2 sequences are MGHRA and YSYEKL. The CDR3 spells CASSQGFDWTEAFF. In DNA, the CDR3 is TGCGCCAGCAGCCAAGGTTTTGATTGGACCGAAGCTTTCTTT.

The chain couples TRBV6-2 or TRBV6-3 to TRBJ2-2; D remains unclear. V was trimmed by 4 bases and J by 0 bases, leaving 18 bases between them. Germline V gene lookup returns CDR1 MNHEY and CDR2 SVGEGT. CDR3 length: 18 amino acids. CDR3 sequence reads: CASSSRDPTPANTGELFF. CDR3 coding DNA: TGTGCCAGCAGTTCGCGAGACCCAACCCCCGCGAACACCGGGGAGCTGTTTTTT.